A single TCR beta chain is shown here with its context. Sequencing was performed with immunoSEQ multiplex PCR; in TCRdb, only in-frame clones are kept and a portion is missing. The table includes about 57,000 clones, approximately 90% detected once. This entry comes from a study of T cell changes during pregnancy in multiple sclerosis. V shed 7 bases and J shed 5 bases, with 14 bases lying between them. In germline, CDR1 is MNHNY, CDR2 SVGAGI (reference sequence). The CDR3 runs 14 residues. The rearrangement links TRBV6-6 to TRBJ1-4, with unresolved D. The TCR originated in a female donor in good health, enrolled as a control in a pregnancy study. The specimen was peripheral blood, collected after pregnancy. This CDR3 reads CASTLSGGNEKLFF. The CDR3 nucleotides are TGTGCCAGCACCCTCAGCGGCGGGAATGAAAAACTGTTTTTT.